This TCR beta chain was captured by sequencing in a study of T-cell reconstitution after alpha-beta-depleted transplantation in children. TCRbeta library preparation incorporated unique molecular identifiers. TCRdb re-called the PCR reads through MiXCR, storing one row per CDR3 protein. The sample records fewer than 700,000 distinct CDR3 sequences, more than 20% being singletons. Details on this clonotype: Antigen specificity is unknown.

General study findings and limits: Some patients' high day-60 TCRbeta diversity was attributed to recipient cells surviving conditioning. After transplant, at about two months, alpha-beta T cells were reportedly derived from several hundred expanded graft clones. The main origin of T-cell counts and diversity one year after transplant was newly produced T cells.

Germline CDR1 MNHEY, CDR2 SVGEGT. Trimming cost V 5 bases and J 2 bases; bases outside gene matches: 6. This CDR3 has 14 amino acids. The chain joins TRBV6-2 or TRBV6-3 to TRBJ2-7, with 7 positions matching TRBD2. The specimen was PBMCs, mostly from graft donor cells, collected 360 days after TCRalphabeta/CD19-depleted stem cell transplant. The clonotype was recovered from a boy younger than two who had a stem cell transplant for acute myeloid leukemia, so the T cells may come from the graft donor. The CDR3 region has the DNA TGTGCCAGCAGTACCGGGACTAACCCCTACGAGCAGTACTTC. Amino acids: CASSTGTNPYEQYF.